The entry below gives a single T cell receptor beta chain sequence along with its context. The antigen is not known. Via MiXCR, TCRdb re-called the 5' RACE reads, giving one row per CDR3 protein. The sample shows approximately 160,000 distinct CDR3 sequences, about 6% of them seen only once. The V end was cut by 10 bases, the J end by 3 bases, with 16 bases between. This CDR3 is 14 amino acids long. CDR1 MNHEY and CDR2 SVGEGT come from the germline V gene. This record belongs to a study of T cells after yellow fever vaccination. Study results and caveats: By day 5 rather than day 15, the secondary response had peaked, though it was weaker. Clones that expanded after primary vaccination mostly reappeared after the booster (over 95% CD4, about 91% CD8).

The source material was CD4+ T cells sorted from PBMCs, sampled on the day of the first yellow fever vaccination. The source of this sequence is a man younger than 35 who received the YFV17D yellow fever vaccine. This chain connects TRBV6-2 or TRBV6-3 to TRBJ2-1; a weak D match, TRBD2 (7 bases). The CDR3 sequence is CATRWGGLYNEQFF. The CDR3 nucleotides read TGTGCCACCCGGTGGGGGGGCCTCTACAATGAGCAGTTCTTC.